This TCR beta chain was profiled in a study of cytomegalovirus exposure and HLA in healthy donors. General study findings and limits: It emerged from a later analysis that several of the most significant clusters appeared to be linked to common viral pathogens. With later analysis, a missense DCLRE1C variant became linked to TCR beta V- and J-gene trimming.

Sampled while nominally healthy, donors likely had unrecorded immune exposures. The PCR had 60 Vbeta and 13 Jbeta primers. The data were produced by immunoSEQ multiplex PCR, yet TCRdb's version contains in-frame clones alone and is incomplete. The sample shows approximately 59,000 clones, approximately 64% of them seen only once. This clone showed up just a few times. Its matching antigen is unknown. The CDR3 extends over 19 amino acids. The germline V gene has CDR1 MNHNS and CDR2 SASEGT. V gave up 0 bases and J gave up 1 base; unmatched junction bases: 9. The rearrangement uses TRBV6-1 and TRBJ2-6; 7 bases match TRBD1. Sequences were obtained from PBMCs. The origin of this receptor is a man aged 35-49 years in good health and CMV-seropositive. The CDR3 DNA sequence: TGTGCCAGCAGTGAAGCTCCCACAGGGGATGGGTCTGGGGCCAACGTCCTGACTTTC. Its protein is CASSEAPTGDGSGANVLTF.